These 29 T cell receptor beta chains originate from one sample sequenced in a study of blood T cell repertoires in COVID-19. Sequenced by immunoSEQ multiplex PCR; TCRdb stores in-frame clones only, minus some. The sample shows about 110,000 clones, 80% of them seen only once. Sequencing was carried out using peripheral blood. The receptor source for this set is a human donor in a cohort sampled during active or convalescent COVID-19.

The chain couples TRBV7-9 to TRBJ2-1; D possibly corresponds to TRBD2 (6 bases). Germline V gene lookup returns CDR1 SEHNR and CDR2 FQNEAQ (reference sequence). Trimming stripped 5 bases from V and 4 bases from J, with 15 bases between. The length of the CDR3 is 15 residues. CDR3 sequence: CASSNPRDFYNEQFF. The CDR3 DNA follows: TGTGCCAGCAGCAACCCGCGGGACTTTTACAATGAGCAGTTCTTC.

This chain uses TRBV29-1 with TRBJ2-1; the match to TRBD2 covers 13 bases. The CDR3 contains 18 residues. Germline V gives CDR1 SQVTM, CDR2 ANQGSEA. Germline trimming cut 3 bases from V and 4 bases from J; bases unmatched to any gene: 12. CDR3 sequence (DNA): TGCAGCGTTGATCCTACTAGCGGGAGGGCGGACGAATACAATGAGCAGTTCTTC. It yields the protein CSVDPTSGRADEYNEQFF.

J is TRBJ2-7 and V is TRBV27, with TRBD1 matching over 9 bases. V dropped 5 bases and J dropped 2; count of bases not matched to a gene: 13. CDR1 and CDR2 (germline): MNHEY, SMNVEV (reference sequence). The CDR3 runs to 17 residues. The CDR3 region is CASSPIGWDRVTYEQYF. The CDR3 bases are TGTGCCAGCAGTCCTATAGGTTGGGACAGGGTTACCTACGAGCAGTACTTC.

J is TRBJ1-1 and V is TRBV7-9; D not resolved. V dropped 5 bases and J dropped 5 bases, with 18 bases sitting between them. Germline V lookup: CDR1 SEHNR, CDR2 FQNEAQ (reference sequence). This CDR3 region has 15 residues. CDR3 DNA: TGTGCCAGCAGCCAAGTTGTATCACGGCGGACTGAAGCTTTCTTT. It codes for CASSQVVSRRTEAFF.

CDR3 nucleotide sequence: TGTGCCAGCAGAGGACTAGACACAGATACGCAGTATTTT. Protein sequence: CASRGLDTDTQYF. This chain joins TRBV2 and TRBJ2-3; 7 nucleotides line up with TRBD2. Germline values: CDR1 SNHLY, CDR2 FYNNEI. This CDR3 spans 13 amino acids. The junction had 2 bases not matched to a gene; V was cut back by 6 bases and J by 2 bases.

V gene TRBV18 combines with J gene TRBJ2-7; TRBD2 might be the D (5 bases). The CDR3 length is 15 residues. Germline values: CDR1 KGHSH, CDR2 LQKENI. Deletions cut 3 bases from V and 6 bases from J, with 18 bases between. The DNA for the CDR3 is TGTGCCAGCTCACCCCCATATCTAGCTCTTCCCGAGCAGTACTTC. It encodes CASSPPYLALPEQYF. The complete variable domain, with remaining parts taken from reference TRBV18 and TRBJ2-7, reads NAGVMQNPRHLVRRRGQEARLRCSPMKGHSHVYWYRQLPEEGLKFMVYLQKENIIDESGMPKERFSAEFPKEGPSILRIQQVVRGDSAAYFCASSPPYLALPEQYFGPGTRLTVT.

This chain joins TRBV28 and TRBJ1-6; 7 nucleotides line up with TRBD1. The germline CDR1 and CDR2 sequences are MDHEN and SYDVKM. This CDR3 has 15 residues. V trimming: 7 bases; J trimming: 4 bases; junction bases outside the gene matches: 7. The CDR3 DNA follows: TGTGCCAGCACTGACTCGACAGGGTATAATTCACCCCTCCACTTT. This sequence encodes CASTDSTGYNSPLHF.

The chain links TRBV9 to TRBJ2-5; D may be TRBD1 (6 bases). The CDR3 runs to 13 residues. Germline V CDR1 and CDR2: SGDLS, YYNGEE. Between the trimmed V and J ends, which lost 4 bases and 2 bases, there was a span of 9 bases. Here the CDR3 reads CASSRRGQETQYF. The CDR3 coding sequence is TGTGCCAGCAGCCGCAGGGGACAAGAGACCCAGTACTTC. Together with reference TRBV9 and TRBJ2-5, the CDR3 gives the full variable domain: DSGVTQTPKHLITATGQRVTLRCSPRSGDLSVYWYQQSLDQGLQFLIQYYNGEERAKGNILERFSAQQFPDLHSELNLSSLELGDSALYFCASSRRGQETQYFGPGTRLLVL.

J is TRBJ2-7 and V is TRBV14; maybe TRBD2 (5 bases). Trimming cost V 4 bases and J 4 bases, with 11 bases left between them. The CDR3 sequence is 13 residues long. Germline V gene data show CDR1 as SGHDN and CDR2 as FVKESK. CDR3 protein: CASSPDYRYEQYF. The CDR3 nucleotides are TGTGCCAGCAGCCCCGACTATCGATACGAGCAGTACTTC.

CDR3 in DNA: TGTGCCACCAGCAGAGATAGGGAGGCGTCTGGAAACACCATATATTTT. It is translated as CATSRDREASGNTIYF. This rearrangement joins TRBV15 to TRBJ1-3, with D unclear. This CDR3 contains 16 residues. V was pared by 0 bases and J by 1 base, with 10 bases between. Germline values: CDR1 LNHNV, CDR2 YYDKDF (reference sequence).

This chain connects TRBV7-2 to TRBJ2-2; 14 nucleotides agree with TRBD2. J gave up 1 base and V 1 base, and 5 bases lay outside the gene matches. The CDR3 has 19 amino acids. Germline V gene sequence: CDR1 SGHTA, CDR2 FQGNSA. DNA for the CDR3: TGTGCCAGCAGCTTAGGACCAGGACTAGCGGGAGGGAACACCGGGGAGCTGTTTTTT. This sequence encodes CASSLGPGLAGGNTGELFF.

The V gene is TRBV15, the J gene TRBJ2-7; weak D call: TRBD2 (6 bases). The CDR3 loop spans 17 amino acids. Trimming shortened V by 3 bases and J by 2 bases, and 20 bases separated the two germline ends. Germline V lookup: CDR1 LNHNV, CDR2 YYDKDF (reference sequence). For the CDR3, the DNA is TGTGCCACCAGCAGCCGCACTTCTAGCGCGAGAGCCTACGAGCAGTACTTC. Protein product: CATSSRTSSARAYEQYF.

The rearrangement uses TRBV6-6 and TRBJ2-7, with D possibly matching TRBD1 (6 bases). From germline, CDR1 is MNHNY and CDR2 SVGAGI (reference sequence). The CDR3 length is 16 residues. V was shortened by 5 bases and J by 0 bases, with 17 bases between the two germline ends. The chain's CDR3 is CASSGGRGTFSYEQYF. In nucleotides, the CDR3 is TGTGCCAGCAGTGGGGGAAGGGGGACGTTCTCCTACGAGCAGTACTTC.

The chain has TRBV28 and TRBJ1-1; 8 nucleotides align to TRBD1. The CDR3 runs to 15 residues. Germline assignment: CDR1 MDHEN and CDR2 SYDVKM. Trimming took 5 bases from V and 8 from J; bases not matched to a gene: 13. CDR3 DNA: TGTGCCAGCAGTCTACGGACAGGGAGAGGGGGAGAAGCTTTCTTT. Protein product: CASSLRTGRGGEAFF.

The chain recombines TRBV5-4 with TRBJ2-3; TRBD2 agrees at 7 bases. V was clipped by 0 bases and J by 4 bases; unmatched bases: 8. The V gene's germline CDR1 is SGHNT and CDR2 YYREEE (reference sequence). The CDR3 is 16 residues long. The CDR3 region is CASSLVRLAAPDTQYF. CDR3 nucleotides: TGTGCCAGCAGCTTGGTTCGGCTAGCGGCCCCAGATACGCAGTATTTT.

The J gene is TRBJ2-2, the V gene TRBV10-1, with no clear D. The CDR3 runs 13 residues. V was cut by 6 bases and J by 4 bases, with 9 bases left in between. CDR1 is WNHNN, CDR2 SYGVQD, per germline (reference sequence). The CDR3 sequence: CASRATLTGELFF. CDR3 coding DNA: TGCGCCAGCAGAGCCACCCTCACCGGGGAGCTGTTTTTT.

The chain has TRBV7-2 and TRBJ2-5; perhaps TRBD2 as D (5 bases). Trimming shortened V by 3 bases and J by 1 base, and 12 bases separated the two germline ends. The V gene's germline CDR1 is SGHTA and CDR2 FQGNSA. The CDR3 is 15 residues long. CDR3 protein: CASSFKSGFQETQYF. The CDR3 DNA is TGTGCCAGCAGCTTTAAAAGCGGCTTCCAAGAGACCCAGTACTTC.

There are a few counts of this clone. The chain joins TRBV29-1 to TRBJ1-1; 9 bases are a match to TRBD1. Germline V CDR1 and CDR2: SQVTM, ANQGSEA. J was trimmed by 4 bases and V by 6 bases; bases with no gene match: 6. This CDR3 comprises 13 residues. The CDR3 nucleotides read TGCAGCGTGGGACAGGGTGGTCTCACTGAAGCTTTCTTT. The encoded protein is CSVGQGGLTEAFF. The variable domain in full, with the rest retrieved from reference TRBV29-1 and TRBJ1-1, is SAVISQKPSRDICQRGTSLTIQCQVDSQVTMMFWYRQQPGQSLTLIATANQGSEATYESGFVIDKFPISRPNLTFSTLTVSNMSPEDSSIYLCSVGQGGLTEAFFGQGTRLTVV.

This clone was detected once. V gene TRBV7-9 combines with J gene TRBJ1-1; 8 bases line up with TRBD1. After removal of 7 bases from V and 4 bases from J, the junction contained 5 bases not matched to a gene. The CDR3 is 13 residues long. Germline-derived CDR1 and CDR2 are SEHNR and FQNEAQ (reference sequence). The CDR3 is CASTQGDGTEAFF. The CDR3 DNA sequence: TGTGCCAGCACACAGGGGGACGGCACTGAAGCTTTCTTT.

The chain is built from TRBV6-4 and TRBJ1-1; 7 bases are shared with TRBD1. CDR1 and CDR2 (germline): MRHNA, SNTAGT. The CDR3 has 15 residues. The junction had 11 bases not matched to a gene; V was cut back by 6 bases and J by 4 bases. The CDR3 here is CASRFHSTGPTEAFF. In DNA, the CDR3 is TGTGCCAGCAGATTTCATTCGACAGGGCCCACTGAAGCTTTCTTT.

The chain links TRBV28 to TRBJ1-5; D is uncertain. The germline V gene has CDR1 MDHEN and CDR2 SYDVKM. CDR3 length: 15 residues. V was pared by 2 bases and J by 2 bases, with 10 bases between. As DNA, the CDR3 is TGTGCCAGCAGTTTAACTACCTCGGGCAATCAGCCCCAGCATTTT. As protein: CASSLTTSGNQPQHF.

This clone was counted once. This rearrangement joins TRBV14 to TRBJ1-1; 8 nucleotides match TRBD1. J lost 11 bases, V lost 2 bases, and 7 bases had no gene match. CDR3 length: 13 residues. In germline, CDR1 is SGHDN, CDR2 FVKESK. CDR3 DNA sequence: TGTGCCAGCAGCCAACTGCAGGGGGCGAGGGCTTTCTTT. Translating it yields CASSQLQGARAFF. Full variable domain (missing parts from reference TRBV14 and TRBJ1-1): EAGVTQFPSHSVIEKGQTVTLRCDPISGHDNLYWYRRVMGKEIKFLLHFVKESKQDESGMPNNRFLAERTGGTYSTLKVQPAELEDSGVYFCASSQLQGARAFFGQGTRLTVV.

This chain's CDR3 is CASSVDDRGYGYTF. The CDR3 bases are TGTGCCAGCAGCGTAGACGACAGGGGCTATGGCTACACCTTC. This chain links TRBV9 with TRBJ1-2, with TRBD1 identical over 8 bases. Per the germline V gene, CDR1 is SGDLS and CDR2 is YYNGEE. The CDR3 spans 14 residues. The junction had 2 bases not matched to a gene; V was cut back by 0 bases and J by 4 bases.

This clone has more than one count but fewer than ten. The gene calls are TRBV14 and TRBJ1-6, with D maybe TRBD1 (5 bases). The ends were cut back, 4 bases at V and 5 bases at J, with 12 bases in the middle. This CDR3 has 15 amino acids. Germline-derived CDR1 and CDR2 are SGHDN and FVKESK. The CDR3 spells CASSLWTNNNSPLHF. The CDR3 DNA sequence: TGTGCCAGCAGCCTCTGGACAAATAATAATTCACCCCTCCACTTT.

CDR3 bases: TGTGCCAGCAGTCCCAAACCTCCCACTTTAAGAAACATTCAGTACTTC. Protein product: CASSPKPPTLRNIQYF. V is TRBV6-6 and J is TRBJ2-4; no clear D. CDR3 length: 16 amino acids. V was shortened by 5 bases and J by 6 bases, with 20 bases between the two germline ends. Germline V gene sequence: CDR1 MNHNY, CDR2 SVGAGI (reference sequence).

A single count supports this clone. The V and J genes are TRBV14 and TRBJ2-7, with TRBD1 matching 8 bases. Trimming took 2 bases from V and 4 from J; bases not matched to a gene: 7. The germline gives CDR1 SGHDN, CDR2 FVKESK. CDR3 size: 15 residues. The DNA of the CDR3 is TGTGCCAGCAGCCAATTAAGACAGGGGAAGTACGAGCAGTACTTC. It encodes CASSQLRQGKYEQYF.

The chain links TRBV6-2 or TRBV6-3 to TRBJ2-1, with D unclear. The V end was cut by 6 bases, the J end by 4 bases, with 7 bases between. Per germline, CDR1 MNHEY and CDR2 SVGEGT. This CDR3 has 12 residues. The CDR3 is CASRYQYNEQFF. The CDR3 DNA reads as TGTGCCAGCAGGTACCAGTACAATGAGCAGTTCTTC.

V usage is TRBV16 and J usage is TRBJ1-3, with TRBD1 identical over 8 bases. The germline V gene has CDR1 KGHSY and CDR2 FQNENV. Trimming cost V 5 bases and J 2 bases; bases outside gene matches: 5. This CDR3 is built from 15 residues. CDR3 loop: CASSRTGITGNTIYF. The DNA for the CDR3 is TGTGCCAGCAGCAGGACAGGGATAACTGGAAACACCATATATTTT.

This clone was picked up one time. This chain connects TRBV28 to TRBJ2-7; a weak D match, TRBD1 (6 bases). The CDR3 runs to 15 residues. Per germline, CDR1 MDHEN and CDR2 SYDVKM. Trimming took 5 bases from V and 4 from J, leaving 18 bases between them. The CDR3 DNA is TGTGCCAGCAGTGTTCCACAGGGTTTTACGTACGAGCAGTACTTC. Protein product: CASSVPQGFTYEQYF. Filled out from reference TRBV28 and TRBJ2-7, the complete variable domain reads DVKVTQSSRYLVKRTGEKVFLECVQDMDHENMFWYRQDPGLGLRLIYFSYDVKMKEKGDIPEGYSVSREKKERFSLILESASTNQTSMYLCASSVPQGFTYEQYFGPGTRLTVT.